This entry features one T cell receptor (beta chain) sequence. The antigen is undetermined. The sample comes from a study of vaccination and CD4 T cells after COVID-19. Study information: SARS-CoV-2, HCoV-NL63, HCoV-OC43 and HCoV-229E supplied the overlapping spike peptides used to stimulate cells.

Indicated treatment: roughly ten-day PBMC culture with coronavirus spike peptide pools or control peptides (ViraFEST assay). The study sequenced cultured CD4+ T cell DNA using the Oncomine TCR Beta short-read assay. Investigators obtained genomic DNA by extraction from cultured CD4+ T cells. TCRdb reprocessed the PCR reads with MiXCR, giving one entry per CDR3 protein. The sample lists 13,000 or so distinct CDR3 sequences, 56% occurring once. CDR1 is SEHNR and CDR2 is FQNEAQ in the germline V gene (reference sequence). Trimming cost V 1 base and J 5 bases, with 2 bases left between them. This CDR3 has 11 residues.

This receptor was taken from a human donor who had recovered from COVID-19. The sequenced sample consisted of CD4+ T cells from blood, cultured in vitro. The chain uses TRBV7-9 and TRBJ1-1; D remains ambiguous. Here the CDR3 DNA reads TGTGCCAGCAGCTTAGGGACTGAAGCTTTCTTT. Protein product: CASSLGTEAFF.